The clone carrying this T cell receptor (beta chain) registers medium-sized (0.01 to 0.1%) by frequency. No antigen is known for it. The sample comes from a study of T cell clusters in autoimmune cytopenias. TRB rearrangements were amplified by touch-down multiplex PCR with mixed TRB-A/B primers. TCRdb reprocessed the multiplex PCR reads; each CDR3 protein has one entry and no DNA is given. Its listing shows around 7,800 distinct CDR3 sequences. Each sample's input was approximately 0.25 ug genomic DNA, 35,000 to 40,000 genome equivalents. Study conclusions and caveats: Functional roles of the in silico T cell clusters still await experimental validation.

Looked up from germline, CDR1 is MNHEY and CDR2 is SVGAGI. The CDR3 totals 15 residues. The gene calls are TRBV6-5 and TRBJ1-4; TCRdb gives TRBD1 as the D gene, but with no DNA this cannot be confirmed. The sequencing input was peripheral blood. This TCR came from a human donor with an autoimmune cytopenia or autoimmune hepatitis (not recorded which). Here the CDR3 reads CASSYSGTGAEKLFF.